This TCR beta chain is from a study of blood T cell repertoires in COVID-19. This clone has only one observation. Only in-frame clones appear in the TCRdb table, and some are missing; sequencing was by immunoSEQ multiplex PCR. This sample has around 68,000 clones; approximately 86% occur once, and the top ten carry about 15%. Patients at the Seattle site were enrolled during active infection and followed longitudinally. This CDR3 is built from 14 residues. Looked up from germline, CDR1 is SGHRS and CDR2 is YFSETQ. V shed 5 bases and J shed 7 bases, with 19 bases lying between them. This clonotype was sampled from a man in his forties or fifties with COVID-19, enrolled during active disease. The chain combines TRBV5-1 with TRBJ2-7, with D perhaps matching TRBD1 (6 bases). Sequencing was done on a sample of peripheral blood. Written as DNA, the CDR3 is TGCGCCAGCAGTCATCAGGGGACCTCTGGGGAGCAGTACTTC. It is translated as CASSHQGTSGEQYF.